These T cell receptor beta chains were read from a single sample in a study of T cell responses to AZD1222 COVID-19 vaccine. Produced via immunoSEQ multiplex PCR; TCRdb's table is partial and in-frame only. The sample has about 78,000 clones; about nine tenths are singletons. Here the sequenced sample was peripheral blood, taken 28 days after the second AZD1222 dose. The receptors stem from an adult who received the AZD1222 COVID-19 vaccine. The CDR3 runs from the conserved cysteine through the conserved F or W. A D gene is named only where the DNA matches it firmly. Only part of the rows carry a size: once, few, many, or a class if the clone is expanded.

d_gene,v_gene,abundance,j_gene,len,CDR3aa,CDR3nt
-,TRBV4-1,-,TRBJ2-1,11,CASSFSNEQFF,TGCGCCAGCAGCTTTAGCAATGAGCAGTTCTTC
TRBD2,TRBV11-2,-,TRBJ2-5,14,CASSRLAGRETQYF,TGTGCCAGCAGCAGACTAGCGGGAAGAGAGACCCAGTACTTC
TRBD1,TRBV15,-,TRBJ2-5,15,CATSRVGQGQETQYF,TGTGCCACCAGCAGAGTAGGACAGGGGCAAGAGACCCAGTACTTC
-,TRBV30,-,TRBJ2-7,14,CAWRPPGASYEQYF,TGTGCCTGGAGACCCCCGGGAGCGTCCTACGAGCAGTACTTC
-,TRBV5-5,-,TRBJ2-2,14,CASSLLPHAGELFF,TGTGCCAGCAGCTTGTTACCCCATGCCGGGGAGCTGTTTTTT
TRBD1,TRBV6-1,-,TRBJ1-5,13,CASSEQGAQPQHF,TGTGCCAGCAGTGAGCAGGGGGCTCAGCCCCAGCATTTT
TRBD1,TRBV7-2,-,TRBJ1-2,15,CASSLRGQTPNGYTF,TGTGCCAGCAGCTTACGGGGACAGACACCTAATGGCTACACCTTC
-,TRBV18,-,TRBJ1-1,15,CASFPSVEGVGLAFF,TGTGCCAGCTTCCCCTCCGTAGAGGGCGTTGGTCTAGCTTTCTTT
-,TRBV5-4,-,TRBJ2-7,14,CASSVQAAPYEQYF,TGTGCCAGCAGCGTTCAGGCAGCTCCCTACGAGCAGTACTTC
-,TRBV4-1,-,TRBJ2-1,12,CASSPHHNEQFF,TGCGCCAGCAGTCCCCATCACAATGAGCAGTTCTTC
-,TRBV5-1,once,TRBJ1-3,14,CASSEHFSGNTIYF,TGCGCCAGCAGCGAGCACTTCTCTGGAAACACCATATATTTT
-,TRBV4-1,-,TRBJ1-2,13,CASSQDRRGGYTF,TGCGCCAGCAGCCAAGATCGGAGGGGTGGCTACACCTTC
TRBD1,TRBV30,-,TRBJ1-2,15,CAWTLGGQGKDGYTF,TGTGCCTGGACCCTAGGGGGACAGGGGAAGGATGGCTACACCTTC
-,TRBV7-2,-,TRBJ2-7,14,CASSFDRFSYEQYF,TGTGCCAGCAGCTTCGACCGGTTTTCCTACGAGCAGTACTTC
-,TRBV18,once,TRBJ2-3,13,CASSPIPTDTQYF,TGTGCCAGCTCACCCATACCCACAGATACGCAGTATTTT
-,TRBV6-5,-,TRBJ2-2,15,CASRTTGEGTGELFF,TGTGCCAGCAGGACGACAGGGGAGGGCACCGGGGAGCTGTTTTTT
TRBD2,TRBV5-6,medium-sized,TRBJ2-7,13,CASSSGTNYEQYF,TGTGCCAGCAGTTCCGGGACTAACTACGAGCAGTACTTC
-,TRBV11-2,-,TRBJ2-5,14,CASSLGGHGETQYF,TGTGCCAGCAGCTTAGGGGGACACGGCGAGACCCAGTACTTC
-,TRBV19,-,TRBJ2-1,15,CASSIDLSGHNEQFF,TGTGCCAGTAGTATAGATCTCAGCGGCCACAATGAGCAGTTCTTC
-,TRBV7-7,-,TRBJ2-7,13,CASSFRVGHEQYF,TGTGCCAGCAGCTTCAGGGTTGGTCACGAGCAGTACTTC
-,TRBV2,few,TRBJ1-5,15,CASNGAGSSNQPQHF,TGTGCCAGCAACGGTGCAGGGTCTAGCAATCAGCCCCAGCATTTT
-,TRBV7-2,-,TRBJ1-1,14,CASSLLAGNTEAFF,TGTGCCAGCAGCTTACTTGCCGGGAACACTGAAGCTTTCTTT
TRBD2,TRBV30,-,TRBJ2-7,15,CAWGPGTSGRSEQYF,TGTGCCTGGGGTCCCGGGACTAGCGGGAGAAGCGAGCAGTACTTC